This T cell receptor beta chain was recovered during a study of T cell responses to AZD1222 COVID-19 vaccine. Of note for this clone: No antigen is known for it.

Broader study findings: Two AZD1222 administrations were followed by greater Spike-specific TCR breadth and depth. Close to half of spike-specific TCRs reportedly recognize unmutated variant regions. Clonal diversity was possibly underestimated; the donors were predominantly white British and more often female.

The assay was immunoSEQ multiplex PCR, and TCRdb's table has in-frame clones only and misses some. The sample carries 210,000 or so clones, around 94% recorded once. Germline V gene sequence: CDR1 SGHAT, CDR2 FQNNGV. V shed 7 bases, J shed 9 bases, and the junction held 13 bases outside the gene matches. The CDR3 has 15 amino acids. J is TRBJ2-1 and V is TRBV11-2; 9 positions agree with TRBD2. This material consisted of peripheral blood, taken 28 days after the second dose of the MenACWY control vaccine. This receptor was identified in an adult who received the MenACWY meningococcal vaccine as a control. CDR3 in amino acids: CASTPRSGGSAEQFF. CDR3 nucleotide sequence: TGTGCCAGCACCCCCAGGAGCGGGGGGTCGGCTGAGCAGTTCTTC.